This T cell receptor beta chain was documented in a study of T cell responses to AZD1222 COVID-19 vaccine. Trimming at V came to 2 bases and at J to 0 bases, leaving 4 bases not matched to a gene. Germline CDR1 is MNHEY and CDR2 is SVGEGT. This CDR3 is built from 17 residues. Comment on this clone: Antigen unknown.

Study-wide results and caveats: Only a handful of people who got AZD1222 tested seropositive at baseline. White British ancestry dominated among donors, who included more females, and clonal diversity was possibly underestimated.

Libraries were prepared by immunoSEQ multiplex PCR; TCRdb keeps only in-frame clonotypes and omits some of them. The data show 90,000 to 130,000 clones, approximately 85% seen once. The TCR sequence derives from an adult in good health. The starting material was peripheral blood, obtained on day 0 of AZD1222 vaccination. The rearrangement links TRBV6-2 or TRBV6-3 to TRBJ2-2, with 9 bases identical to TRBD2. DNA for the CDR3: TGTGCCAGCAGTTACCAGCGGGGGGTTTCGAACACCGGGGAGCTGTTTTTT. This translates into CASSYQRGVSNTGELFF.